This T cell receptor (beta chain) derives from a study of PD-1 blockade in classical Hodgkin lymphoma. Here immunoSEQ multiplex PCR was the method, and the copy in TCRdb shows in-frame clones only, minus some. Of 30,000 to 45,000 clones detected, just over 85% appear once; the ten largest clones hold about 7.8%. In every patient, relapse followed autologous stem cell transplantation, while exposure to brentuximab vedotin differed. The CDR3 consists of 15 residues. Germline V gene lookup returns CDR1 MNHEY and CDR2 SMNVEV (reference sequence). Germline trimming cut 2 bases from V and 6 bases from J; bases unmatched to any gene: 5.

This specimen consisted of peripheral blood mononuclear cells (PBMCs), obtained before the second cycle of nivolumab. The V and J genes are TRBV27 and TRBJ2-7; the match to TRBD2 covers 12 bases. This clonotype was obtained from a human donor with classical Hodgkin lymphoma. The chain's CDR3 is CASSLEASGRAEQYF. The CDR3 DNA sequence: TGTGCCAGCAGTTTAGAGGCTAGCGGGAGGGCCGAGCAGTACTTC.